This T cell receptor (beta chain) comes out of a study of T-cell memory formation after mild COVID-19. Study-wide background: Across donors, TCR clusters were largely donor specific.

The TCR alpha and TCR beta cDNA libraries, bearing sample barcodes and UMIs, were generated by 5'RACE using constant-segment primers. MiXCR was run by TCRdb on the 5' RACE reads, yielding one entry per CDR3 protein. The sample has about 130,000 distinct CDR3 sequences, approximately 5.9% seen once. Study outcomes and limitations: Pre-infection memory harbored some responding clones, suggesting cross-reactive memory joined. There was no confirmation that second-wave clones peaking on day 37 were SARS-CoV-2 specific.

In its sample, this clonotype was seen a few times. No antigen is known for it. The V and J ends lost 4 bases and 0 bases respectively, with 4 bases between them. This CDR3 spans 13 amino acids. Germline V CDR1 and CDR2: SGHVS, FNYEAQ. The receptor's source is an adult woman who had mild COVID-19 (a few samples of this study predate the infection). Cell type and time point are not known. Sequenced material: PBMCs or a T cell subset sorted from them (not recorded which). The V gene is TRBV7-6, the J gene TRBJ1-3; D is uncertain. This chain's CDR3 is CASSSRSGNTIYF. CDR3 in DNA: TGTGCCAGCAGCTCACGCTCTGGAAACACCATATATTTT.